This is a list of T cell receptor beta chains from one sample in a study of OX40 agonist ivuxolimab in advanced cancers. Sequenced by immunoSEQ multiplex PCR; TCRdb stores in-frame clones only, minus some. The data hold tens of thousands of clones, with around 85% observed a single time. Sequences were derived from CD4+ or CD8+ T cells sorted from blood, sampled in a trial of the OX40 agonist ivuxolimab. The receptor source for this set is an adult with an advanced solid tumor such as melanoma, head and neck, liver or kidney cancer. CDR3s include the opening cysteine and the closing phenylalanine or tryptophan.

13,TRBV7-2,TRBJ2-5,CASSSGRRETQYF
13,TRBV30,TRBJ1-6,CAWNAGPESPLHF
15,TRBV6-1,TRBJ1-1,CASSERVLRDTEAFF
13,TRBV27,TRBJ1-2,CASSLTLDGGYTF
15,TRBV5-4,TRBJ2-3,CASAPGQGSEDTQYF
16,TRBV7-9,TRBJ2-3,CASSLGSGGAADTQYF
13,TRBV6-5,TRBJ1-1,CASSYSGYTEAFF
15,TRBV5-6,TRBJ2-3,CASSLSGGGAVTQYF
15,TRBV19,TRBJ2-5,CASSIKGQGLGTQYF
15,TRBV5-1,TRBJ1-1,CASSLGWGANTEAFF
14,TRBV9,TRBJ2-2,CASSALADTGELFF
14,TRBV11-3,TRBJ1-1,CASSRGQTNTEAFF
19,TRBV19,TRBJ2-3,CASSLRRTRDDLTTDTQYF
14,TRBV30,TRBJ1-2,CAWSINRDSYGYTF
16,TRBV11-2,TRBJ1-2,CASSLDPGNGGYGYTF
17,TRBV7-6,TRBJ1-2,CASSLGTGGQSGYGYTF
15,TRBV19,TRBJ2-1,CASRGGEDEVNEQFF
14,TRBV18,TRBJ2-2,CASSPATGTGELFF
14,TRBV27,TRBJ1-2,CASSLSGRSYGYTF
14,TRBV5-6,TRBJ1-5,CASSLTGTDQPQHF
17,TRBV18,TRBJ2-6,CASSPGQGDSGANVLTF
14,TRBV2,TRBJ2-1,CASSTQGAYNEQFF
15,TRBV2,TRBJ2-7,CASSDGTGSPYEQYF
14,TRBV2,TRBJ2-2,CASSKTGDTGELFF
16,TRBV6-1,TRBJ1-2,CASSEARGRMNYGYTF
14,TRBV28,TRBJ1-3,CASETGEVGNTIYF
12,TRBV6-5,TRBJ2-2,CASSDYRGELFF
15,TRBV5-8,TRBJ2-5,CASSPLRGSPGTQYF
12,TRBV30,TRBJ1-2,CAWRPDRGGYTF
14,TRBV6-1,TRBJ1-6,CASSEVKVRSPLHF
12,TRBV5-1,TRBJ2-5,CASSLKGETQYF
18,TRBV29-1,TRBJ1-4,CSVRSQAGHATTNEKLFF
15,TRBV5-1,TRBJ2-5,CASSAADPRAETQYF
18,TRBV7-8,TRBJ1-5,CASSLVQAGGMRGQPQHF
12,TRBV5-8,TRBJ1-1,CASSSRDRGAFF